Below are 16 T cell receptor beta chains sequenced from a single sample in a study of cytomegalovirus exposure and HLA in healthy donors. The PCR contained 60 Vbeta and 13 Jbeta primers. TCRdb keeps only in-frame clones here, not all; method: immunoSEQ multiplex PCR. The profile shows 200,000 or so clones, roughly 77% of them singletons. Sequenced input: PBMCs. The receptors stem from a male donor in good health and CMV-seropositive.

The chain joins TRBV5-1 to TRBJ2-1; 7 bases align to TRBD1. The CDR3 covers 16 residues. V trimming: 0 bases; J trimming: 4 bases; junction bases outside the gene matches: 7. The germline CDR1 and CDR2 sequences are SGHRS and YFSETQ. The chain's CDR3 is CASSLGYGTAYNEQFF. The CDR3 region has the DNA TGCGCCAGCAGCTTGGGTTACGGGACAGCTTACAATGAGCAGTTCTTC.

The CDR3 DNA reads TGCGCCAGCAGCTTAGGACAGGCCGCCGGGAATTCACCCCTCCACTTT. Protein: CASSLGQAAGNSPLHF. The gene calls are TRBV5-1 and TRBJ1-6, with 7 bases matching TRBD1. The V segment lost 2 bases and the J segment 7 bases; nucleotides outside the gene matches: 9. CDR1 is SGHRS and CDR2 is YFSETQ in the germline V gene. The CDR3 sequence is 16 residues long.

V and J are TRBV7-2 and TRBJ2-3; D is possibly TRBD2 (5 bases). V lost 6 bases and J 5 bases, leaving 18 bases between the germline ends. CDR1 SGHTA and CDR2 FQGNSA come from the germline V gene. The CDR3 consists of 15 residues. Here the CDR3 reads CASSLPSAGIDTQYF. As DNA, the CDR3 is TGTGCCAGCAGTTTACCCTCAGCCGGGATAGATACGCAGTATTTT. Filled out from reference TRBV7-2 and TRBJ2-3, the complete variable domain reads GAGVSQSPSNKVTEKGKDVELRCDPISGHTALYWYRQSLGQGLEFLIYFQGNSAPDKSGLPSDRFSAERTGGSVSTLTIQRTQQEDSAVYLCASSLPSAGIDTQYFGPGTRLTVL.

CDR3 DNA: TGTGCCAGCAGTCGACAGACGAACACTGAAGCTTTCTTT. Translating gives CASSRQTNTEAFF. The chain employs TRBV28 and TRBJ1-1; possibly TRBD1 for D (5 bases). There are 13 residues in the CDR3. The germline V gene encodes CDR1 MDHEN and CDR2 SYDVKM. Trimming pared 5 bases from V and 1 base from J, leaving 8 bases between.

Worth noting for this clone: The same CDR3 is also encoded by other DNA sequences in this sample. The chain has TRBV7-2 and TRBJ2-5; D is undetermined. V lost 7 bases and J 2 bases, leaving 8 bases between the germline ends. Germline V gene sequence: CDR1 SGHTA, CDR2 FQGNSA. The CDR3 consists of 12 residues. In DNA form, the CDR3 reads TGTGCCAGCACCCTACCTCAAGAGACCCAGTACTTC. Its protein product is CASTLPQETQYF.

This clone showed up just a few times. The rearrangement uses TRBV6-5 and TRBJ1-5; possible D gene TRBD1, 5 bases. The ends were cut back, 3 bases at V and 2 bases at J, with 14 bases in the middle. CDR3 length equals 16 residues. Germline V gene sequence: CDR1 MNHEY, CDR2 SVGAGI. The CDR3 DNA reads as TGTGCCAGCAGTTATTCGGGGGTCCCTGGCAATCAGCCCCAGCATTTT. Translating it yields CASSYSGVPGNQPQHF.

V gene TRBV6-5 combines with J gene TRBJ1-3; the D gene is possibly TRBD1 (5 bases). V was cut by 2 bases and J by 3 bases, with 8 bases left in between. The germline CDR1 and CDR2 sequences are MNHEY and SVGAGI. CDR3 length: 14 residues. In DNA form, the CDR3 reads TGTGCCAGCAGTTACCAGGGTCGTGGAAACACCATATATTTT. Amino acid sequence: CASSYQGRGNTIYF.

The rearrangement joins TRBV5-1 to TRBJ2-7, with D perhaps matching TRBD1 (6 bases). The length of the CDR3 is 17 residues. Germline V gene data show CDR1 as SGHRS and CDR2 as YFSETQ. Trimming took off 2 bases at V and 1 base at J, with 19 bases between the two ends. The CDR3 nucleotides read TGCGCCAGCAGCTTTCACCTGGACAGATCAAATTCCTACGAGCAGTACTTC. Translating it yields CASSFHLDRSNSYEQYF.

CDR3 in amino acids: CASSQDPGKPYYGYTF. CDR3 sequence (DNA): TGCGCCAGCAGCCAAGATCCGGGAAAACCCTACTATGGCTACACCTTC. The rearrangement links TRBV4-1 to TRBJ1-2, with D uncertain. CDR1 and CDR2 (germline): MGHRA, YSYEKL. The CDR3 spans 16 residues. The germline V and J ends were trimmed by 0 bases and 3 bases, with 14 bases remaining between them.

In regard to this clone: This sample includes further DNA sequences coding for the same CDR3. V usage is TRBV6-5 and J usage is TRBJ2-7; D might be TRBD1 (5 bases). The germline V gene has CDR1 MNHEY and CDR2 SVGAGI. Trimming removed 6 bases from V and 3 bases from J, with 9 bases in between. The CDR3 has 12 amino acids. The CDR3 here is CASSSDSYEQYF. The CDR3, as DNA: TGTGCCAGCAGCAGTGACAGCTACGAGCAGTACTTC.

V usage is TRBV13 and J usage is TRBJ1-3; D gene unclear. V was shortened by 3 bases and J by 2 bases, with 8 bases between the two germline ends. This CDR3 comprises 14 residues. CDR1 and CDR2 (germline): PRHDT, FYEKMQ (reference sequence). DNA of the CDR3: TGTGCCAGCAGCTTGCGGGTACCTGGAAACACCATATATTTT. Its translation: CASSLRVPGNTIYF.

The chain employs TRBV7-8 and TRBJ2-2, with TRBD2 matching over 11 bases. Germline V lookup: CDR1 SGHVS, CDR2 FQNEAQ. Unmatched junction bases numbered 11, after V lost 5 bases and J lost 0 bases. The CDR3 is 19 amino acids. In nucleotides, the CDR3 is TGTGCCAGCAGCCGTCTTATATCTAGCGGGAGGACGAACACCGGGGAGCTGTTTTTT. It codes for CASSRLISSGRTNTGELFF.

V usage is TRBV27 and J usage is TRBJ1-2; possible D gene TRBD1, 6 bases. Per the germline V gene, CDR1 is MNHEY and CDR2 is SMNVEV (reference sequence). The CDR3 is made up of 16 amino acids. The V end was cut by 0 bases, the J end by 0 bases, with 11 bases between. The CDR3 is CASSLSWDKANYGYTF. CDR3 nucleotides: TGTGCCAGCAGTTTATCATGGGACAAAGCTAACTATGGCTACACCTTC.

The V gene is TRBV28, the J gene TRBJ2-5; 11 nucleotides align to TRBD2. The V segment lost 5 bases and the J segment 6 bases; nucleotides outside the gene matches: 5. The CDR3 covers 14 residues. Germline CDR1 and CDR2: MDHEN and SYDVKM. The CDR3 sequence: CASSLTSGSQTQYF. DNA of the CDR3: TGTGCCAGCAGTCTCACTAGCGGGAGCCAGACCCAGTACTTC.

The chain couples TRBV7-2 to TRBJ1-2; the D gene is possibly TRBD1 (6 bases). The CDR3 spans 15 residues. Germline V gives CDR1 SGHTA, CDR2 FQGNSA. Trimming shortened V by 3 bases and J by 7 bases, and 18 bases separated the two germline ends. The CDR3 nucleotides read TGTGCCAGCAGCTTCCGGGTGGGGGCCGTCTCTGGCTACACCTTC. This translates into CASSFRVGAVSGYTF.

The gene calls are TRBV7-2 and TRBJ1-2; 7 bases map to TRBD1. CDR3 length equals 14 residues. Germline V lookup: CDR1 SGHTA, CDR2 FQGNSA. Trimming removed 1 base from V and 6 bases from J; junction bases left unmatched: 5. The CDR3 coding sequence is TGTGCCAGCAGCTTAGAGGGACAGCTGAATGGCTACACCTTC. Translated, it gives CASSLEGQLNGYTF.